The rows below give T cell receptor beta chains drawn from one sample of a study of T cells expressing NK-cell markers. TCRdb reprocessed the 5' RACE reads and reports one entry per CDR3 protein, with no DNA. There are under 500,000 distinct CDR3 sequences in the sample, with approximately 7% held by the top ten. Sequenced input: blood T cells: a sorted CD56 or NKG2C T cell subset, CD4+ or CD8+ T cells, or bulk PBMC T cells (not recorded which). Receptor source: a woman aged 18 to 75 in good health. The CDR3 runs from the conserved cysteine through the conserved F or W.

CDR3 protein: CASSFETGGNRAFF
V gene: TRBV7-9
J gene: TRBJ1-1

CDR3 protein: CASSQQRIYNEQFF
V gene: TRBV5-4
J gene: TRBJ2-1

CDR3 protein: CSARGDRIRGPYEQYF
V gene: TRBV29-1
J gene: TRBJ2-7

CDR3 protein: CASSQVRGSTDTQYF
V gene: TRBV4-3
J gene: TRBJ2-3

CDR3 protein: CASSAARGDQPQHF
V gene: TRBV5-5
J gene: TRBJ1-5

CDR3 protein: CSAREYRGTGTSGYNEQFF
V gene: TRBV20-1
J gene: TRBJ2-1

CDR3 protein: CASSLGRSRREKLFF
V gene: TRBV7-2
J gene: TRBJ1-4

CDR3 protein: CASSLGLWEQFF
V gene: TRBV6-2/TRBV6-3
J gene: TRBJ2-1

CDR3 protein: CASSWDRSGYTF
V gene: TRBV18
J gene: TRBJ1-2

CDR3 protein: CASSFVGTEAFF
V gene: TRBV12-3/TRBV12-4
J gene: TRBJ1-1

CDR3 protein: CASSGGRQATLHEQFF
V gene: TRBV5-8
J gene: TRBJ2-1

CDR3 protein: CASTFGGTGELFF
V gene: TRBV12-3/TRBV12-4
J gene: TRBJ2-2

CDR3 protein: CASSQVGRADTQYF
V gene: TRBV4-3
J gene: TRBJ2-3

CDR3 protein: CASSPYPGGDNEQFF
V gene: TRBV27
J gene: TRBJ2-1

CDR3 protein: CSVQGVDTDTQYF
V gene: TRBV29-1
J gene: TRBJ2-3

CDR3 protein: CASSARGTNTGELFF
V gene: TRBV11-2
J gene: TRBJ2-2

CDR3 protein: CASSYLSRQGTDTQYF
V gene: TRBV6-5
J gene: TRBJ2-3

CDR3 protein: CASSLVLGQTSADTQYF
V gene: TRBV7-8
J gene: TRBJ2-3

CDR3 protein: CASSLVLQLAGETQYF
V gene: TRBV12-3/TRBV12-4
J gene: TRBJ2-5

CDR3 protein: CASSTDRGITDTQYF
V gene: TRBV6-5
J gene: TRBJ2-3

CDR3 protein: CSASPPQLAGGEQYF
V gene: TRBV20-1
J gene: TRBJ2-7

CDR3 protein: CASSSFREQYF
V gene: TRBV5-5
J gene: TRBJ2-7

CDR3 protein: CSAEGLAGKDTQYF
V gene: TRBV20-1
J gene: TRBJ2-3

CDR3 protein: CSVEDLGGIGENIQYF
V gene: TRBV29-1
J gene: TRBJ2-4

CDR3 protein: CSVVAVTDTQYF
V gene: TRBV29-1
J gene: TRBJ2-3

CDR3 protein: CASSPRADGTGELFF
V gene: TRBV5-5
J gene: TRBJ2-2

CDR3 protein: CASSVAPEDSNYGYTF
V gene: TRBV9
J gene: TRBJ1-2

CDR3 protein: CSARGAGGGYGYTF
V gene: TRBV20-1
J gene: TRBJ1-2

CDR3 protein: CASSQDPRLVNEQFF
V gene: TRBV4-1
J gene: TRBJ2-1

CDR3 protein: CASSRRGTSDTDTQYF
V gene: TRBV5-1
J gene: TRBJ2-3

CDR3 protein: CASRDGTSLSYEQYF
V gene: TRBV11-1
J gene: TRBJ2-7

CDR3 protein: CASRAGTGDISNQPQHF
V gene: TRBV12-3/TRBV12-4
J gene: TRBJ1-5

CDR3 protein: CASSLSYLEETQYF
V gene: TRBV7-8
J gene: TRBJ2-5

CDR3 protein: CASSLAGRWELFF
V gene: TRBV27
J gene: TRBJ2-2

CDR3 protein: CAISERGVVTEAFF
V gene: TRBV10-3
J gene: TRBJ1-1

CDR3 protein: CSARDYEGSGSYNEQFF
V gene: TRBV20-1
J gene: TRBJ2-1

CDR3 protein: CASSHLGTGRYEQYF
V gene: TRBV14
J gene: TRBJ2-7

CDR3 protein: CASSQDGGVSNEQFF
V gene: TRBV4-2
J gene: TRBJ2-1

CDR3 protein: CASSFGTSGGQYNEQFF
V gene: TRBV7-2
J gene: TRBJ2-1

CDR3 protein: CSGGQGGSEAFF
V gene: TRBV29-1
J gene: TRBJ1-1

CDR3 protein: CASSFVTSGREYYEQYF
V gene: TRBV12-3/TRBV12-4
J gene: TRBJ2-7

CDR3 protein: CASSLLGSRGRRGTQYF
V gene: TRBV28
J gene: TRBJ2-5

CDR3 protein: CASSYKGGGVGNTEAFF
V gene: TRBV6-5
J gene: TRBJ1-1

CDR3 protein: CASSSTSNEQFF
V gene: TRBV7-9
J gene: TRBJ2-1

CDR3 protein: CASPGYNTDTQYF
V gene: TRBV7-9
J gene: TRBJ2-3

CDR3 protein: CASSFGPRTEAFF
V gene: TRBV12-3/TRBV12-4
J gene: TRBJ1-1

CDR3 protein: CASSPDRNKGYTF
V gene: TRBV7-2
J gene: TRBJ1-2

CDR3 protein: CASSFWVATEAFF
V gene: TRBV5-6
J gene: TRBJ1-1

CDR3 protein: CASSTGTTPADTQYF
V gene: TRBV7-8
J gene: TRBJ2-3

CDR3 protein: CSHNQGAPNYGYTF
V gene: TRBV20-1
J gene: TRBJ1-2